This T cell receptor beta chain originates from a study of T cells in Graves' hyperthyroidism and ophthalmopathy. The TCR beta CDR3 regions underwent amplification using RNA transcripts as the source. First-round RT-PCR with HTBI primers amplified the TCR CDR3 region. One entry per CDR3 protein results from TCRdb running MiXCR on the multiplex PCR reads. The sample records 730,000 or so distinct CDR3 sequences, roughly 20% being singletons. V lost 2 bases and J 5 bases, leaving 13 bases between the germline ends. This CDR3 is built from 14 residues. Diagnosis of hyperthyroidism was new in patients aged 18 to 65, and its duration was under 2 months. In its sample, this clonotype was seen many times. Its antigen is unknown. General study points: Most clonotypes that expanded in the thyroid above 0.001 also showed up in blood.

The material sequenced was blood. The TCR comes from a woman between 50 and 59 years old with Graves' hyperthyroidism that later progressed to Graves' ophthalmopathy. This rearrangement joins TRBV12-3 or TRBV12-4 to TRBJ2-7, with a possible D match to TRBD1 (6 bases). The CDR3 region is CASSLNQGNDEQYF. CDR3 DNA: TGTGCCAGCAGTTTAAATCAGGGGAACGACGAGCAGTACTTC.